This is a list of T cell receptor beta chains from one sample in a study of blood T cell repertoires in COVID-19. Clones were read by immunoSEQ multiplex PCR, and TCRdb kept only the in-frame ones, dropping some. The sample has about 440,000 clones; 88% are singletons. The sequencing sample was made of peripheral blood. The source of these receptors is a woman aged 50 to 65 with COVID-19, enrolled during active disease. CDR3s include the opening cysteine and the closing phenylalanine or tryptophan. The D gene is left open where the match is weak. The size of a clone is reported for some rows only, either as once, few or many, or as a class for expanded clones.

V gene	J gene	D gene	clone size	CDR3 DNA	CDR3 protein
TRBV5-4	TRBJ1-3	-	-	TGTGCCAGCAGCATAAACGACAGATTTACCTCTGGAAACACCATATATTTT	CASSINDRFTSGNTIYF
TRBV6-5	TRBJ1-2	-	-	TGTGCCAGCATGCGGACAGCTAACTATGGCTACACCTTC	CASMRTANYGYTF
TRBV5-4	TRBJ1-1	TRBD1	-	TGTGCCACCCTCCACGACAGGGGCTTTGAAGCTTTCTTT	CATLHDRGFEAFF
TRBV10-3	TRBJ2-1	-	-	TGTGCCATCAGTGACGAGGGTCTAAGTGAGCAGTTCTTC	CAISDEGLSEQFF
TRBV4-1	TRBJ1-1	TRBD1	-	TGCGCCAGCAGCCGACTTGGACAGGGTATAACTGAAGCTTTCTTT	CASSRLGQGITEAFF
TRBV5-4	TRBJ2-2	TRBD1	-	TGTGCCAGCAGCTCCACCCGGACAGGGATGACAACCGGGGAGCTGTTTTTT	CASSSTRTGMTTGELFF
TRBV19	TRBJ2-3	-	-	TGTGCCAGTAATCTTGTCTTCCGAGGCACAGATACGCAGTATTTT	CASNLVFRGTDTQYF
TRBV2	TRBJ1-4	TRBD1	-	TGTGCCGGAAGGACAGGGGGAAGTGAAAAACTGTTTTTT	CAGRTGGSEKLFF
TRBV18	TRBJ2-5	-	-	TGTGCCAGCTCACATAGGGGAGAGACCCAGTACTTC	CASSHRGETQYF
TRBV19	TRBJ2-5	TRBD2	-	TGTGCCAGTAGTATTTCTAGCGGGGCAGAGACCCAGTACTTC	CASSISSGAETQYF
TRBV20-1	TRBJ1-4	TRBD1	-	TGCAGTGCTAGTCGCAGGGGGAATGAAAAACTGTTTTTT	CSASRRGNEKLFF
TRBV5-1	TRBJ2-7	TRBD2	-	TGCGCCAGCAGCCATGGGACTAGCAGAGGGAAAGATTACGAGCAGTACTTC	CASSHGTSRGKDYEQYF
TRBV6-6	TRBJ1-3	TRBD1	-	TGTGCCAGCAGTTACTCACGGACAGGGGCGGCTAACACCATATATTTT	CASSYSRTGAANTIYF
TRBV20-1	TRBJ2-1	-	-	TGCAGTGCTAGTCCCCTCGGGAAGGCCGATGAGCAGTTCTTC	CSASPLGKADEQFF
TRBV9	TRBJ2-2	TRBD1	-	TGTGCCAGCCGGACAGGGATGGACACCGGGGAGCTGTTTTTT	CASRTGMDTGELFF
TRBV5-4	TRBJ2-3	TRBD2	-	TGTGCCAGCAGGGTTATAGCGGGACGCACAGATACGCAGTATTTT	CASRVIAGRTDTQYF
TRBV9	TRBJ1-1	TRBD1	-	TGTGCCAGCAGCGTAGTAGGGGGCATAGGAACTGAAGCTTTCTTT	CASSVVGGIGTEAFF
TRBV5-1	TRBJ1-1	-	few	TGCGCCAGCAGCTTCGACAGCATGAACACTGAAGCTTTCTTT	CASSFDSMNTEAFF
TRBV7-3	TRBJ2-3	TRBD2	-	TGTGCCAGCAGCCACGGCGGGGGACTCACAGATACGCAGTATTTT	CASSHGGGLTDTQYF
TRBV7-9	TRBJ1-1	TRBD1	-	TGTGCCAGCAGCCCCGGGACAGGGGAATGGGGCACTGAAGCTTTCTTT	CASSPGTGEWGTEAFF
TRBV3-1/TRBV3-2	TRBJ1-2	-	-	TGTGCCAGCAGCCAAGAACCGACAGGCCATTATGGCTACACCTTC	CASSQEPTGHYGYTF
TRBV27	TRBJ1-1	-	-	TGTGCCAGCAGTTTTCTAGGTAAGGCTTTCTTT	CASSFLGKAFF
TRBV5-5	TRBJ1-6	TRBD1	-	TGTGCCAGCAGCTTGGCCGGGACAGGGGGAACCCTCCACTTT	CASSLAGTGGTLHF
TRBV12-3/TRBV12-4	TRBJ1-1	TRBD1	-	TGTGCCAGCAGTCCACAGGGGCGCACTGAAGCTTTCTTT	CASSPQGRTEAFF
TRBV6-6	TRBJ2-3	-	-	TGTGCCAGCAGTTTCAATCCGGGGAGCACAGATACGCAGTATTTT	CASSFNPGSTDTQYF
TRBV10-3	TRBJ2-5	-	-	TGTGCCATCAGCACAGGGCCCCAAGAGACCCAGTACTTC	CAISTGPQETQYF
TRBV5-1	TRBJ2-7	-	-	TGCGCCAGCAGCTTGGAAGTCTCGGGGGCAGGGGGTTGGTCCTACGAGCAGTACTTC	CASSLEVSGAGGWSYEQYF
TRBV6-1	TRBJ2-7	-	-	TGTGCCAGCAGTGAACCAACTCGGAGTACCTACGAGCAGTACTTC	CASSEPTRSTYEQYF